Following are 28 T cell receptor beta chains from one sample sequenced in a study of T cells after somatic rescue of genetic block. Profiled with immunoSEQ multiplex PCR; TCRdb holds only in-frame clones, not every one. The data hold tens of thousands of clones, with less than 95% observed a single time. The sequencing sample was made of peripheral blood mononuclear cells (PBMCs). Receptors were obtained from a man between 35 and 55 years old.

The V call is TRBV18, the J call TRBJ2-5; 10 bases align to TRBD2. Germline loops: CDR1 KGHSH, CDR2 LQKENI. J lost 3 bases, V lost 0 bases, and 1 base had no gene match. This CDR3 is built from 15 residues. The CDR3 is CASSPPLAGEETQYF. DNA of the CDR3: TGTGCCAGCTCACCACCGCTAGCGGGGGAAGAGACCCAGTACTTC.

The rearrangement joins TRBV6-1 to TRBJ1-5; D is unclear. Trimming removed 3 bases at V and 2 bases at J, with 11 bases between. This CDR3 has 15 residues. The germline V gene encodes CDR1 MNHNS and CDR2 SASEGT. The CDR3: CASSESGDRNQPQHF. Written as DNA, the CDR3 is TGTGCCAGCAGTGAGTCGGGAGACCGCAATCAGCCCCAGCATTTT.

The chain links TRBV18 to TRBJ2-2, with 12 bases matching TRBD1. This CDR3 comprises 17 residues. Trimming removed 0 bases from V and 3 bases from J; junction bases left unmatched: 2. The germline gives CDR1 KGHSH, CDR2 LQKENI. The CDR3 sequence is CASSPPGQGADTGELFF. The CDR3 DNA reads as TGTGCCAGCTCACCACCGGGACAGGGGGCTGACACCGGGGAGCTGTTTTTT.

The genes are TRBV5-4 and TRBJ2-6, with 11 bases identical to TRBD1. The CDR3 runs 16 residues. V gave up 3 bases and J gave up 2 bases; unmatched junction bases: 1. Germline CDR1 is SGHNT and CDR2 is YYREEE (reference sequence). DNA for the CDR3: TGTGCCAGCAGCTGGGGACAGGGGGCTGGGGCCAACGTCCTGACTTTC. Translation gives CASSWGQGAGANVLTF.

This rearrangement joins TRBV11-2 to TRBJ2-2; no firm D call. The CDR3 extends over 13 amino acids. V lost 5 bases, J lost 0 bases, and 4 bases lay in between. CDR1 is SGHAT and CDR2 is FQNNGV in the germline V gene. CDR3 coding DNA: TGTGCCAGCAGCCTTACGAACACCGGGGAGCTGTTTTTT. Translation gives CASSLTNTGELFF.

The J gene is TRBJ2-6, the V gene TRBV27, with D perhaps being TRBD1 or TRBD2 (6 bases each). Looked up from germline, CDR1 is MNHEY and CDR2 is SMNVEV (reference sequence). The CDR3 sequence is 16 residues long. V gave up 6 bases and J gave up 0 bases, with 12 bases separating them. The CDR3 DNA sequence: TGTGCCAGCAGGCGGGAAGGGGGCTCTGGGGCCAACGTCCTGACTTTC. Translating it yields CASRREGGSGANVLTF.

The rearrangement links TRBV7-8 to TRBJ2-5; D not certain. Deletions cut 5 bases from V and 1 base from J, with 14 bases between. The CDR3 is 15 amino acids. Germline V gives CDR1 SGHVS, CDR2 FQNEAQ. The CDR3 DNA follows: TGTGCCAGCAGCGACGACGGACGCACCCAAGAGACCCAGTACTTC. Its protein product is CASSDDGRTQETQYF.

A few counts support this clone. The CDR3 DNA follows: TGTGCCAGTAAACAGGCATCTAATTCACCCCTCCACTTT. Amino acid sequence: CASKQASNSPLHF. The rearrangement joins TRBV13 to TRBJ1-6, with a tentative D call TRBD1 (5 bases). The germline gives CDR1 PRHDT, CDR2 FYEKMQ (reference sequence). This CDR3 has 13 amino acids. Trimming left V 9 bases short and J 6 bases short, with 12 bases between.

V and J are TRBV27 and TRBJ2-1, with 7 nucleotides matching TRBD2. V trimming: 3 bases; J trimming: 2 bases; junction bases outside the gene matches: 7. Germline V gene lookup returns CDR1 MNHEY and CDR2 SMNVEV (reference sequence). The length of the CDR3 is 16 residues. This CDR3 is CASSLGGSRPYNEQFF. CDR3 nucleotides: TGTGCCAGCAGTTTGGGCGGGAGTCGGCCCTACAATGAGCAGTTCTTC.

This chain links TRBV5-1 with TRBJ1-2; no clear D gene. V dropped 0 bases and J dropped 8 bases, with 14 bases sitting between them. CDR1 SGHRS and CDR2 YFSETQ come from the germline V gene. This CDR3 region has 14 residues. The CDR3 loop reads CASSLVREGYGYTF. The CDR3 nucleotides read TGCGCCAGCAGCTTGGTTCGGGAAGGTTACGGCTACACCTTC.

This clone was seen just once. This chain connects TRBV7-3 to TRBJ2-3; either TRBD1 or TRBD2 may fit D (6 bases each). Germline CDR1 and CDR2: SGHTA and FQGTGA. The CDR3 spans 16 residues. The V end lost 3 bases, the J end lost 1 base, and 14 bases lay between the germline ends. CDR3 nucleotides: TGTGCCAGCAGCTTCTTAGGGGGGCGTGGCACAGATACGCAGTATTTT. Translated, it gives CASSFLGGRGTDTQYF.

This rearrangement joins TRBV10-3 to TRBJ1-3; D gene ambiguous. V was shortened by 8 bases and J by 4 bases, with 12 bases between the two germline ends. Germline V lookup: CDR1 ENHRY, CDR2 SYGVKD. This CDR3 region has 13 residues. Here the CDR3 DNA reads TGTGCCATCCGGGCATTGGCGGGAAACACCATATATTTT. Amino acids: CAIRALAGNTIYF.

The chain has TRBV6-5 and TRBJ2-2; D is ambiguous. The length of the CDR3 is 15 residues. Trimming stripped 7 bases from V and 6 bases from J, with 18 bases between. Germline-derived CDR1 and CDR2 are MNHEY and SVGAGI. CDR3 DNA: TGTGCCAGCAAACGTTTCCTAGGCTTCGCCGGGGAGCTGTTTTTT. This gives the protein CASKRFLGFAGELFF.

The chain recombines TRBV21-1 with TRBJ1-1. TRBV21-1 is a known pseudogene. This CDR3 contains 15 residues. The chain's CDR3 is CASSNESGGNTEAFF. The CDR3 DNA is TGTGCCAGCAGCAACGAATCGGGGGGGAACACTGAAGCTTTCTTT.

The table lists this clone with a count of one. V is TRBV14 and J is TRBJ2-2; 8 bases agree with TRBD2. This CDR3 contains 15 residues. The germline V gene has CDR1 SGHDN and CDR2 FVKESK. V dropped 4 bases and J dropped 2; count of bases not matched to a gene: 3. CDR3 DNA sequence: TGTGCCAGCAGCCTCGGGGGGGCCAACACCGGGGAGCTGTTTTTT. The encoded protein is CASSLGGANTGELFF.

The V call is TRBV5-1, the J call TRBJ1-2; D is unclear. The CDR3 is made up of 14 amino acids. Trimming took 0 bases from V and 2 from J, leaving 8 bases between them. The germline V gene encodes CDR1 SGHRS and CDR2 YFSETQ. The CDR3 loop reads CASSLEGWNYGYTF. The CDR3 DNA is TGCGCCAGCAGCTTGGAAGGTTGGAACTATGGCTACACCTTC. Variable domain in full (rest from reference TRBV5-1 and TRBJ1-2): KAGVTQTPRYLIKTRGQQVTLSCSPISGHRSVSWYQQTPGQGLQFLFEYFSETQRNKGNFPGRFSGRQFSNSRSEMNVSTLELGDSALYLCASSLEGWNYGYTFGSGTRLTVV.

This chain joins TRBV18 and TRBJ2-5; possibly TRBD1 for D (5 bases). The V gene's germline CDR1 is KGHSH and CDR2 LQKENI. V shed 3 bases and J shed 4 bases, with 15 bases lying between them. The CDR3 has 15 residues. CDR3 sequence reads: CASSPGQGPTETQYF. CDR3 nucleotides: TGTGCCAGCTCACCGGGCCAGGGTCCTACAGAGACCCAGTACTTC.

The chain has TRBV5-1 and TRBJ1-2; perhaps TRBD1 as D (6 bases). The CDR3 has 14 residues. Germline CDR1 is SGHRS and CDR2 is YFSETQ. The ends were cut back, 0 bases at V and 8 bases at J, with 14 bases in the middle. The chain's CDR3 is CASSLETGAEGYTF. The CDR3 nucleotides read TGCGCCAGCAGCTTGGAGACGGGGGCGGAAGGCTACACCTTC.

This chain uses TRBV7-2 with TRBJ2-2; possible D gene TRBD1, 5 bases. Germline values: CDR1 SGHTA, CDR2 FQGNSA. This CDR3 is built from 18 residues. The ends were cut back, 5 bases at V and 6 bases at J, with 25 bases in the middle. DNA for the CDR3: TGTGCCAGCAGCCCAGCCTTGGTGGCTGGGGCGACGGCCGGGGAGCTGTTTTTT. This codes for CASSPALVAGATAGELFF. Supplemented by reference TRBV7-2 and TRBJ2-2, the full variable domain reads GAGVSQSPSNKVTEKGKDVELRCDPISGHTALYWYRQSLGQGLEFLIYFQGNSAPDKSGLPSDRFSAERTGGSVSTLTIQRTQQEDSAVYLCASSPALVAGATAGELFFGEGSRLTVL.

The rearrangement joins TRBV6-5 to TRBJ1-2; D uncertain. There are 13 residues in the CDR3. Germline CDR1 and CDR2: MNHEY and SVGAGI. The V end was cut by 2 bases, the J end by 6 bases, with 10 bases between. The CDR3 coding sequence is TGTGCCAGCAGTTACGGGTTGAGCGATGGCTACACCTTC. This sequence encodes CASSYGLSDGYTF.

The CDR3 bases are TGTGCCATCAGTGAGAGGGGCTACGAGCAGTACTTC. It is translated as CAISERGYEQYF. The chain joins TRBV10-3 to TRBJ2-7, with a possible D match to TRBD1 (5 bases). Germline V gene data show CDR1 as ENHRY and CDR2 as SYGVKD. V lost 2 bases and J 3 bases, leaving 5 bases between the germline ends. CDR3 length: 12 residues.

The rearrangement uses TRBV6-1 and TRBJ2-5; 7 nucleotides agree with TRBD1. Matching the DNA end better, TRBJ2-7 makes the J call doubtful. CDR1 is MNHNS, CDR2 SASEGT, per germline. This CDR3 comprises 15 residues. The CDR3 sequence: CASSEARTGPYEQYF. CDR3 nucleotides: TGTGCCAGCAGTGAAGCGAGGACAGGACCCTACGAGCAGTACTTC.

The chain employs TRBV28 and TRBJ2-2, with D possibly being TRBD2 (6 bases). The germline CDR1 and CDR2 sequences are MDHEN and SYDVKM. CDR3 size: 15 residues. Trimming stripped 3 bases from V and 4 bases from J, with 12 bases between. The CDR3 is CASSFGGRATGELFF. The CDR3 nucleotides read TGTGCCAGCAGTTTTGGAGGGAGAGCCACCGGGGAGCTGTTTTTT.

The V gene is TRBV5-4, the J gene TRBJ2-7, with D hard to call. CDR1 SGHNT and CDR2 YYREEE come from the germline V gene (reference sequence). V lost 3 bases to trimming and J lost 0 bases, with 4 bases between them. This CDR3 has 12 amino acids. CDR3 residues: CASSWGSYEQYF. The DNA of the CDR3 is TGTGCCAGCAGCTGGGGCTCCTACGAGCAGTACTTC.

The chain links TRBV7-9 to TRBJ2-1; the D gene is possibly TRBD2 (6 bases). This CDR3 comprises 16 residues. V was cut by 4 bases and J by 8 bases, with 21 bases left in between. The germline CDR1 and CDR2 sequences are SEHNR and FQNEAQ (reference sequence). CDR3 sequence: CASSSRLLATGDEQFF. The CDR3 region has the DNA TGTGCCAGCAGCTCCCGCCTCTTGGCAACGGGGGATGAGCAGTTCTTC.

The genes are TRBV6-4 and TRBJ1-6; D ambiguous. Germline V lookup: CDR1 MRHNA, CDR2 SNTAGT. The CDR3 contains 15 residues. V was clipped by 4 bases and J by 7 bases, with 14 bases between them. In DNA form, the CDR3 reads TGTGCCAGCAGTGCGGTTTACGCGGGGAATTCACCCCTCCACTTT. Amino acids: CASSAVYAGNSPLHF.

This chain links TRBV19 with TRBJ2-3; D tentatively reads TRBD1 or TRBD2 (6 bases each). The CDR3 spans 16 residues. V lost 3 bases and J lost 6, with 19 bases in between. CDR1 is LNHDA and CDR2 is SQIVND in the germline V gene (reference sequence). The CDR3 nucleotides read TGTGCCAGTAGTATCTTCCGGGGGCCAAACCAGGATACGCAGTATTTT. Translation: CASSIFRGPNQDTQYF.

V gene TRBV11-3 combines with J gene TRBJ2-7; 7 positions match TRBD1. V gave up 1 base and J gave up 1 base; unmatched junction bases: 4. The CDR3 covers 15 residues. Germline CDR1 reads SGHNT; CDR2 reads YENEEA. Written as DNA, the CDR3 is TGTGCCAGCAGCTTAGGAAGGACAGGTTCCTACGAGCAGTACTTC. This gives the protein CASSLGRTGSYEQYF.